The 20 T cell receptor beta chains in this list originate from one sample, sequenced in a study of blood T cell repertoires in COVID-19. The table came from immunoSEQ multiplex PCR; TCRdb's copy has only in-frame clones and leaves some out. Seen here are around 150,000 clones, roughly 79% observed once, and the top ten hold 2.5% to 3.5%. Sequencing input: PBMCs or T cells enriched from blood (not recorded which). Receptors originate from a woman aged 50 to 65 who had recovered from COVID-19.

Only a few counts were recorded for this clone. This rearrangement joins TRBV13 to TRBJ2-3; 7 nucleotides agree with TRBD1. The germline V gene encodes CDR1 PRHDT and CDR2 FYEKMQ (reference sequence). This CDR3 is built from 14 residues. V shed 5 bases and J 7 bases; nucleotides not matched to a gene: 9. CDR3 nucleotide sequence: TGTGCCAGCAGCCAGTACCGACAGGGAAATACGCAGTATTTT. Amino acids: CASSQYRQGNTQYF.

This clone was seen only a few times. This chain links TRBV11-2 with TRBJ2-1, with 9 bases lining up with TRBD1. V gave up 5 bases and J gave up 0 bases; unmatched junction bases: 2. Germline V gene sequence: CDR1 SGHAT, CDR2 FQNNGV. This CDR3 is 15 amino acids long. The CDR3 loop reads CASSQDRGSYNEQFF. The CDR3 coding sequence is TGTGCCAGCAGCCAGGACAGGGGCTCCTACAATGAGCAGTTCTTC. Drawing the rest from reference TRBV11-2 and TRBJ2-1, the complete variable domain is EAGVAQSPRYKIIEKRQSVAFWCNPISGHATLYWYQQILGQGPKLLIQFQNNGVVDDSQLPKDRFSAERLKGVDSTLKIQPAKLEDSAVYLCASSQDRGSYNEQFFGPGTRLTVL.

The chain joins TRBV19 to TRBJ1-5, with TRBD1 matching 12 bases. The V gene end was trimmed by 1 base and the J gene end by 7 bases; junction bases not matched to a gene: 5. The CDR3 is made up of 16 amino acids. Germline assignment: CDR1 LNHDA and CDR2 SQIVND (reference sequence). The chain's CDR3 is CASSIAGGTGGQPQHF. In DNA form, the CDR3 reads TGTGCCAGTAGTATAGCGGGCGGGACAGGGGGCCAGCCCCAGCATTTT.

The rearrangement links TRBV30 to TRBJ1-2; TRBD1 might be the D (5 bases). This CDR3 comprises 15 residues. The germline gives CDR1 GTSNPN, CDR2 SVGIG (reference sequence). Trimming cost V 3 bases and J 2 bases, with 16 bases left between them. The CDR3 sequence is CAWSHGRGGNYGYTF. In DNA form, the CDR3 reads TGTGCCTGGAGCCACGGGAGGGGTGGAAACTATGGCTACACCTTC.

The CDR3 nucleotides are TGTGCCGTTAACCGAGCCGGAAACACCATATATTTT. Its translation: CAVNRAGNTIYF. The V call is TRBV30, the J call TRBJ1-3, with no clear D. The CDR3 extends over 12 amino acids. Germline CDR1 GTSNPN, CDR2 SVGIG (reference sequence). Trimming removed 8 bases from V and 4 bases from J, with 12 bases in between.

This chain connects TRBV25-1 to TRBJ2-7; D uncertain. Trimming removed 6 bases at V and 5 bases at J, with 8 bases between. The germline CDR1 and CDR2 sequences are MGHDK and SYGVNS. This CDR3 comprises 11 residues. The CDR3 sequence: CASSPLHEQYF. The CDR3 DNA reads as TGTGCCAGCAGCCCACTCCACGAGCAGTACTTC.

The table lists this clone with a count of one. The chain has TRBV21-1 and TRBJ2-1; the table assigns TRBD1, which was not confirmed against the DNA. TRBV21-1 is a listed pseudogene. This CDR3 has 15 residues. The CDR3 sequence is CDRTGEDLSVSEQFF. CDR3 nucleotides: TGTGACCGGACAGGGGAGGATCTCTCTGTCAGTGAGCAGTTCTTC.

This clone showed up just once. This sequence joins TRBV28 and TRBJ1-5; 9 bases agree with TRBD1. With 5 bases clipped from V and 9 bases from J, the junction kept 14 bases outside the gene matches. Germline CDR1 is MDHEN and CDR2 is SYDVKM. The CDR3 length is 16 residues. CDR3 nucleotide sequence: TGTGCCAGCAGTACTCCGGGACAGGGTTCCGCGGGGCCCCAGCATTTT. Protein: CASSTPGQGSAGPQHF.

This clone was seen a few times. The chain joins TRBV24-1 to TRBJ2-1, with D maybe TRBD2 (6 bases). Germline CDR1 reads KGHDR; CDR2 reads SFDVKD. This CDR3 has 11 amino acids. Trimming stripped 6 bases from V and 10 bases from J, with 9 bases between. The CDR3 reads CATSQGGEQFF. CDR3 DNA: TGTGCCACCAGTCAGGGAGGCGAGCAGTTCTTC.

This clone came up once. The chain couples TRBV10-1 to TRBJ2-1, with D possibly TRBD1 on 5 matching bases. The CDR3 has 16 residues. Germline V gives CDR1 WNHNN, CDR2 SYGVQD (reference sequence). The V end lost 5 bases, the J end lost 4 bases, and 18 bases lay between the germline ends. The CDR3 DNA reads TGCGCCAGCAGTCCTGTTACAGGAGACAAGTACAATGAGCAGTTCTTC. This codes for CASSPVTGDKYNEQFF.

The genes are TRBV28 and TRBJ2-1, with TRBD1 identical over 9 bases. The CDR3 has 15 residues. J gave up 7 bases and V 7 bases, and 11 bases lay outside the gene matches. Germline loops: CDR1 MDHEN, CDR2 SYDVKM. This CDR3 reads CASIRAGTGSNEQFF. CDR3 in DNA: TGTGCCAGCATAAGAGCCGGGACAGGGAGTAATGAGCAGTTCTTC.

This sequence joins TRBV11-3 and TRBJ2-1; 7 bases fit TRBD1. V gave up 5 bases and J gave up 4 bases; unmatched junction bases: 5. Per the germline V gene, CDR1 is SGHNT and CDR2 is YENEEA. This CDR3 region has 14 residues. The CDR3 DNA is TGTGCCAGCAGCGGTTACAGGGGATACAATGAGCAGTTCTTC. Translation: CASSGYRGYNEQFF.

This clone appeared once. J is TRBJ1-2 and V is TRBV11-2; 7 bases are shared with TRBD1. With 2 bases clipped from V and 5 bases from J, the junction kept 2 bases outside the gene matches. The CDR3 is 13 residues long. Per germline, CDR1 SGHAT and CDR2 FQNNGV. CDR3 DNA: TGTGCCAGCAGCTTACAGGGGGTTTATGGCTACACCTTC. This translates into CASSLQGVYGYTF. Combining the CDR3 with reference TRBV11-2 and TRBJ1-2 gives the whole variable domain EAGVAQSPRYKIIEKRQSVAFWCNPISGHATLYWYQQILGQGPKLLIQFQNNGVVDDSQLPKDRFSAERLKGVDSTLKIQPAKLEDSAVYLCASSLQGVYGYTFGSGTRLTVV.

The chain is built from TRBV7-8 and TRBJ1-5; D gene unclear. The length of the CDR3 is 12 residues. CDR1 is SGHVS, CDR2 FQNEAQ, per germline. With 5 bases removed from V and 5 bases from J, the gap between germline ends came to 7 bases. For the CDR3, the DNA is TGTGCCAGCAGCCCCAGCGATCAGCCCCAGCATTTT. Translation gives CASSPSDQPQHF.

This clone was counted only a few times. The genes are TRBV2 and TRBJ1-5, with a weak D call TRBD1 (5 bases). This CDR3 spans 13 amino acids. Deletions cut 6 bases from V and 4 bases from J, with 10 bases between. CDR1 and CDR2 (germline): SNHLY, FYNNEI. The CDR3 sequence: CASRREGNQPQHF. CDR3 DNA: TGTGCCAGCAGACGGGAGGGGAATCAGCCCCAGCATTTT.

Here the CDR3 DNA reads TGTGCCAGCAGCCAAGCCGCGGGGGCCCCTTATGGCTACACCTTC. This sequence encodes CASSQAAGAPYGYTF. V and J are TRBV16 and TRBJ1-2, with a possible D match to TRBD1 (6 bases). V lost 2 bases, J lost 5 bases, and 15 bases lay in between. The CDR3 loop spans 15 amino acids. CDR1 is KGHSY, CDR2 FQNENV, per germline.

This rearrangement joins TRBV30 to TRBJ1-2, with TRBD1 identical over 8 bases. The CDR3 length is 11 residues. The V gene's germline CDR1 is GTSNPN and CDR2 SVGIG (reference sequence). After removal of 4 bases from V and 8 bases from J, the junction contained 3 bases not matched to a gene. CDR3 loop: CAWTTGAGYTF. As DNA, the CDR3 is TGTGCCTGGACGACAGGGGCAGGCTACACCTTC. The complete variable domain, with remaining parts taken from reference TRBV30 and TRBJ1-2, reads SQTIHQWPATLVQPVGSPLSLECTVEGTSNPNLYWYRQAAGRGLQLLFYSVGIGQISSEVPQNLSASRPQDRQFILSSKKLLLSDSGFYLCAWTTGAGYTFGSGTRLTVV.

This chain connects TRBV2 to TRBJ1-5, with D hard to call. Trimming left V 6 bases short and J 5 bases short, with 14 bases between. This CDR3 has 14 residues. Per germline, CDR1 SNHLY and CDR2 FYNNEI. CDR3 amino acids: CASSFDNIDQPQHF. CDR3 in DNA: TGTGCCAGCAGCTTCGACAACATCGATCAGCCCCAGCATTTT.

This rearrangement joins TRBV29-1 to TRBJ2-5; 10 bases match TRBD2. After removal of 4 bases from V and 1 base from J, the junction contained 3 bases not matched to a gene. The CDR3 is 14 amino acids. Germline CDR1 and CDR2: SQVTM and ANQGSEA. DNA for the CDR3: TGCAGCGTTGCTCTAGCGGGGGTCCAAGAGACCCAGTACTTC. Protein sequence: CSVALAGVQETQYF.

J is TRBJ2-1 and V is TRBV24-1; possible D gene TRBD2, 5 bases. The V and J ends lost 5 bases and 6 bases respectively, with 10 bases between them. CDR1 and CDR2 from the germline V gene are KGHDR and SFDVKD. CDR3 length equals 13 residues. The CDR3 loop is CATSGSRGNEQFF. For the CDR3, the DNA is TGTGCCACCAGTGGCTCCCGGGGCAATGAGCAGTTCTTC.